This TCR beta chain was captured by sequencing in a study of OX40 agonist ivuxolimab in advanced cancers. Background on the study: Patients with prior anti-PD-1, anti-PD-L1 or anti-CTLA-4 therapy were eligible; about 41% had some. Study-level results: Expanded clones tended on average to be more numerous among CD8+ T cells than CD4+. Partial responders treated at 0.1-3.0 mg/kg exhibited clonal expansion among the lowest measured. Blood T cells, both CD4+ and CD8+, expanded clonally by week 6 at 0.1 to 3.0 mg/kg.

Looked up from germline, CDR1 is MNHNY and CDR2 is SVGAGI (reference sequence). The CDR3 loop spans 13 amino acids. Libraries were prepared by immunoSEQ multiplex PCR; TCRdb keeps only in-frame clonotypes and omits some of them. The table shows 75,000 to 100,000 clones, with more than 85% occurring only once. Details on this clone: Its antigen is undetermined.

Sequenced material: CD4+ or CD8+ T cells sorted from blood, taken in a trial of the OX40 agonist ivuxolimab. This receptor was identified in an adult with an advanced solid tumor such as melanoma, head and neck, liver or kidney cancer. The rearrangement uses TRBV6-6 and TRBJ2-5; D possibly corresponds to TRBD2 (6 bases). The DNA end lines up better with TRBJ2-7; the J call may be wrong. In DNA form, the CDR3 reads TGTGCCAGCAGTTACGGCCGGGGGAGCGAGCAGTACTTC. Translated: CASSYGRGSEQYF.